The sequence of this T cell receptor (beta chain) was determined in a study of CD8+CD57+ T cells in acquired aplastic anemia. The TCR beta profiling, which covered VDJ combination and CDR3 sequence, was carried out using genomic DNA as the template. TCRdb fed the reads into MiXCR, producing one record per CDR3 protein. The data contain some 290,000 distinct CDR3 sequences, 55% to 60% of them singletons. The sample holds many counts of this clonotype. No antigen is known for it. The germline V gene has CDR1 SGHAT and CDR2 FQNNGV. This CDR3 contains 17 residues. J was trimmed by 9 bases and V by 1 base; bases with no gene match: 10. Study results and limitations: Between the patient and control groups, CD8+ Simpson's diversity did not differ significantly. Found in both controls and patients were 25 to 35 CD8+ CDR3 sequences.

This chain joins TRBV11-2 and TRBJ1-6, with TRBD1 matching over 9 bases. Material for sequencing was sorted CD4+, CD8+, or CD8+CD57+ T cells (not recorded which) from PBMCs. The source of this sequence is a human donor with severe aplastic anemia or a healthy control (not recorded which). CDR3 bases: TGTGCCAGCAGCTTAGTGGGACAGGGTATTAGGAGTTCACCCCTCCACTTT. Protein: CASSLVGQGIRSSPLHF.